The clone carrying this T cell receptor (beta chain) was observed a few times. No antigen is known for it. One entry per CDR3 protein results from TCRdb running MiXCR on the 5' RACE reads. The repertoire holds 500,000 or so distinct CDR3 sequences, roughly an eighth seen once, with about 0.94% in the top ten. This entry is derived from a study of identical twins. Study-wide results and caveats: Models predicted too little out-of-frame TCR alpha sharing in monozygotic twins. Potential partial confounding of zero-insertion analyses by invariant MAIT and iNKT cells was noted. Low generation probability was overrepresented in out-of-frame alpha sequences shared by twins.

The V end was cut by 5 bases, the J end by 1 base, with 15 bases between. Looked up from germline, CDR1 is SGHTA and CDR2 is FQGNSA. The CDR3 consists of 16 residues. Another study also made use of these data, one on yellow fever vaccine responses in identical twins.

This receptor was obtained from a woman between 18 and 29 years old in good health. V is TRBV7-2 and J is TRBJ2-1; D call uncertain. The sequenced sample consisted of CD4+ T cells sorted from blood. The CDR3 loop reads CASSPAAGGSYNEQFF. CDR3 sequence (DNA): TGTGCCAGCAGCCCAGCTGCCGGTGGTTCCTACAATGAGCAGTTCTTC.